One T cell receptor (beta chain) is described in this entry. The study recruited people aged about 18 to 89 years across 24 US areas. Donors in Cohort 3 who had recovered were those with two negative PCRs, healthcare professional clearance, or resolution of their symptoms. Sequenced by immunoSEQ multiplex PCR; TCRdb stores in-frame clones only, minus some. The data hold about 380,000 clones, with about 88% observed a single time. From germline, CDR1 is LNHDA and CDR2 SQIVND (reference sequence). This CDR3 has 15 amino acids. Between the trimmed V and J ends, which lost 5 bases and 7 bases, there was a span of 20 bases. This entry belongs to a study of blood T cell repertoires in COVID-19. The wider study: Some COVID-19 samples were acute and others convalescent; all came from the United States, Italy and Spain.

The V call is TRBV19, the J call TRBJ1-2; possibly TRBD1 for D (6 bases). The receptor was derived from a young woman who had recovered from COVID-19. Sequenced material: PBMCs or T cells enriched from blood (not recorded which). CDR3 region: CASSPRGGNLFGYTF. The CDR3 DNA is TGTGCCAGTAGTCCAAGGGGGGGTAATCTTTTTGGCTACACCTTC.